This TCR beta chain was recorded in a study of tumor-infiltrating lymphocytes in oesophageal squamous cell carcinoma. This CDR3 region has 17 residues. The germline CDR1 and CDR2 sequences are SGHTA and FQGTGA. J gave up 0 bases and V 4 bases, and 5 bases lay outside the gene matches. Each CDR3 protein is one row after TCRdb ran MiXCR on the PCR reads. The sample carries 15,000 or so distinct CDR3 sequences, about 46% recorded once. The rearrangement uses TRBV7-3 and TRBJ2-6; 8 bases are a match to TRBD1. The receptor was isolated from a female donor with esophageal squamous cell carcinoma. Specimen: normal esophageal tissue next to the tumor. The CDR3 reads CASSSGQGRSGANVLTF. Written as DNA, the CDR3 is TGTGCCAGCAGCTCCGGACAGGGACGCTCTGGGGCCAACGTCCTGACTTTC.